This TCR beta chain comes out of a study of cytotoxic CD8 clonotypes in ibrutinib-treated CLL. Study-level results: Increased clonality at ibrutinib response gave way to a return toward baseline at progression.

Note on this clone: Its specificity is unknown.

Unmatched junction bases numbered 6, after V lost 4 bases and J lost 3 bases. CDR1 and CDR2 from the germline V gene are MDHEN and SYDVKM. The CDR3 has 15 amino acids. Clones were sequenced by immunoSEQ multiplex PCR, and TCRdb holds only the in-frame ones, with some missing. The top ten clones hold around 2% of a sample with about 160,000 clones, 81% of them seen once. Sequenced here: PBMCs, sampled after 12 months of ibrutinib treatment. The chain couples TRBV28 to TRBJ2-1, with 7 bases matching TRBD1. The receptor was derived from a human donor with chronic lymphocytic leukemia. The DNA for the CDR3 is TGTGCCAGCAGTTCTCCGACAGGGCGCTACAATGAGCAGTTCTTC. This gives the protein CASSSPTGRYNEQFF.